These 27 T cell receptor beta chains originate from one sample sequenced in a study of T cell responses to AZD1222 COVID-19 vaccine. The table came from immunoSEQ multiplex PCR; TCRdb's copy has only in-frame clones and leaves some out. Of 100,000 to 150,000 clones detected, about 92% appear once; the ten largest clones hold about 4.4%. The sample was peripheral blood, taken on day 0 of MenACWY control vaccination. Receptors were obtained from an adult in good health.

This chain's CDR3 is CASSQFPGLAGGDEQYF. CDR3 nucleotide sequence: TGTGCCAGCAGCCAATTCCCGGGACTAGCGGGAGGAGACGAGCAGTACTTC. The rearrangement links TRBV4-2 to TRBJ2-7; 15 nucleotides agree with TRBD2. CDR1 is LGHNA and CDR2 is YNFKEQ in the germline V gene. The CDR3 runs 17 residues. J was trimmed by 5 bases and V by 2 bases; bases with no gene match: 7.

The V call is TRBV10-2, the J call TRBJ2-7, with 7 bases that match TRBD2. The CDR3 is 14 residues long. V dropped 3 bases and J dropped 3; count of bases not matched to a gene: 5. CDR1 is WSHSY, CDR2 SAAADI, per germline. The CDR3, as DNA: TGCGCCAGCAGTGATTTCCGGACTAGCTACGAGCAGTACTTC. Its protein is CASSDFRTSYEQYF.

V gene TRBV24-1 combines with J gene TRBJ1-2; tentatively, D is TRBD1 (5 bases). CDR3 length: 14 residues. Per the germline V gene, CDR1 is KGHDR and CDR2 is SFDVKD. Trimming cost V 1 base and J 7 bases, with 12 bases left between them. CDR3 sequence (DNA): TGTGCCACCAGTGATTTTGGGACGGGCGGTGGCTACACCTTC. Translated, it gives CATSDFGTGGGYTF.

In the case of this clone: The sample carries other DNA sequences with the same CDR3. The chain couples TRBV19 to TRBJ1-1; D is ambiguous. V was pared by 3 bases and J by 0 bases, with 5 bases between. The CDR3 spans 13 residues. Germline lookup yields CDR1 LNHDA and CDR2 SQIVND (reference sequence). DNA of the CDR3: TGTGCCAGTAGTATCTCGCTGAACACTGAAGCTTTCTTT. Its translation is CASSISLNTEAFF.

The rearrangement joins TRBV11-2 to TRBJ1-1, with 7 bases identical to TRBD1. Germline CDR1 is SGHAT and CDR2 is FQNNGV. Unmatched junction bases numbered 5, after V lost 7 bases and J lost 0 bases. The CDR3 sequence is 14 residues long. The CDR3 DNA reads TGTGCCAGCAAGCCGGGACAGATGAACACTGAAGCTTTCTTT. It codes for CASKPGQMNTEAFF.

The rearrangement links TRBV30 to TRBJ1-4; D is unclear. From germline, CDR1 is GTSNPN and CDR2 SVGIG (reference sequence). Trimming removed 0 bases at V and 13 bases at J, with 15 bases between. The CDR3 length is 13 residues. CDR3: CAWSVNSGAVLFF. As DNA, the CDR3 is TGTGCCTGGAGTGTAAATTCTGGAGCAGTACTGTTTTTT.

V is TRBV7-2 and J is TRBJ2-5, with no clear D. The CDR3 totals 13 residues. CDR1 is SGHTA, CDR2 FQGNSA, per germline. Trimming pared 2 bases from V and 4 bases from J, leaving 8 bases between. The CDR3 is CASSLMVRETQYF. CDR3 bases: TGTGCCAGCAGCTTAATGGTCCGAGAGACCCAGTACTTC. Filled out from reference TRBV7-2 and TRBJ2-5, the complete variable domain reads GAGVSQSPSNKVTEKGKDVELRCDPISGHTALYWYRQSLGQGLEFLIYFQGNSAPDKSGLPSDRFSAERTGGSVSTLTIQRTQQEDSAVYLCASSLMVRETQYFGPGTRLLVL.

The V gene is TRBV19, the J gene TRBJ2-3; no reliable D call. Trimming stripped 5 bases from V and 0 bases from J, with 9 bases between. CDR1 and CDR2 from the germline V gene are LNHDA and SQIVND (reference sequence). The CDR3 is 14 amino acids. The CDR3 DNA reads TGTGCCAGTAGTCCGGTGAGGAGCACAGATACGCAGTATTTT. Translation gives CASSPVRSTDTQYF.

This CDR3 reads CASSRDGIRLEQYF. The CDR3, as DNA: TGTGCCAGCAGCCGGGACGGGATCCGGCTCGAGCAGTACTTC. The V call is TRBV11-1, the J call TRBJ2-7, with D perhaps TRBD1 or TRBD2 (5 bases each). Per the germline V gene, CDR1 is SGHAT and CDR2 is FQDESV (reference sequence). The CDR3 length is 14 residues. Deletions cut 5 bases from V and 6 bases from J, with 17 bases between. The complete variable domain, with remaining parts taken from reference TRBV11-1 and TRBJ2-7, reads EAEVAQSPRYKITEKSQAVAFWCDPISGHATLYWYRQILGQGPELLVQFQDESVVDDSQLPKDRFSAERLKGVDSTLKIQPAELGDSAMYLCASSRDGIRLEQYFGPGTRLTVT.

V and J are TRBV25-1 and TRBJ2-1; the match to TRBD2 covers 10 bases. This CDR3 has 16 residues. Losses at the gene ends were 4 bases for V and 5 bases for J; bases not matched to a gene: 8. Per germline, CDR1 MGHDK and CDR2 SYGVNS. CDR3 loop: CASSAFSGGNHNEQFF. CDR3 DNA: TGTGCCAGCAGTGCGTTTAGCGGGGGGAACCACAATGAGCAGTTCTTC.

In nucleotides, the CDR3 is TGTGCCAGCAGTAACTTCAGTGCGGAGACCCAGTACTTC. Its translation is CASSNFSAETQYF. The chain recombines TRBV7-2 with TRBJ2-5, with no clear D. The CDR3 extends over 13 amino acids. CDR1 and CDR2 from the germline V gene are SGHTA and FQGNSA. Between the trimmed V and J ends, which lost 6 bases and 5 bases, there was a span of 13 bases.

This chain uses TRBV5-5 with TRBJ1-2; the D gene is possibly TRBD1 (6 bases). V was pared by 9 bases and J by 0 bases, with 12 bases between. The CDR3 has 13 residues. The germline CDR1 and CDR2 sequences are SGHKS and YYEKEE (reference sequence). CDR3 in DNA: TGTGCCACGGGGGCCGGAGCTAACTATGGCTACACCTTC. It is translated as CATGAGANYGYTF.

V and J are TRBV5-5 and TRBJ2-7; no firm D call. The V end lost 1 base, the J end lost 0 bases, and 11 bases lay between the germline ends. In germline, CDR1 is SGHKS, CDR2 YYEKEE (reference sequence). This CDR3 region has 15 residues. The CDR3 region has the DNA TGTGCCAGCAGCTTGAATGCAGGTTACTCCTACGAGCAGTACTTC. The encoded protein is CASSLNAGYSYEQYF.

This chain uses TRBV7-8 with TRBJ1-5; no firm D call. CDR1 and CDR2 from the germline V gene are SGHVS and FQNEAQ. Trimming removed 1 base at V and 0 bases at J, with 7 bases between. The CDR3 loop spans 15 amino acids. This chain's CDR3 is CASSLDSLSNQPQHF. The CDR3 nucleotides read TGTGCCAGCAGCTTAGACAGTCTTAGCAATCAGCCCCAGCATTTT.

The chain recombines TRBV10-1 with TRBJ1-5, with D perhaps TRBD1 (6 bases). Germline V gene data show CDR1 as WNHNN and CDR2 as SYGVQD (reference sequence). The CDR3 is 18 amino acids. Trimming took 10 bases from V and 0 from J, leaving 25 bases between them. The CDR3 protein is CANPNLAGAPHSNQPQHF. The CDR3 coding sequence is TGCGCCAACCCAAACTTGGCAGGGGCCCCCCATAGCAATCAGCCCCAGCATTTT.

V is TRBV18 and J is TRBJ2-1; perhaps TRBD2 as D (5 bases). Germline assignment: CDR1 KGHSH and CDR2 LQKENI. The length of the CDR3 is 17 residues. The V gene lost 0 bases and the J gene lost 0 bases, with 12 bases spanning the gap. The CDR3 bases are TGTGCCAGCTCACCACCTTTAGCGCAAAGCTCCTACAATGAGCAGTTCTTC. It specifies CASSPPLAQSSYNEQFF.

V gene TRBV18 combines with J gene TRBJ2-3; D is unresolved. CDR1 KGHSH and CDR2 LQKENI come from the germline V gene. V lost 3 bases to trimming and J lost 6 bases, with 10 bases between them. The CDR3 totals 13 residues. CDR3 bases: TGTGCCAGCTCACCTTCCGGCTTGGATACGCAGTATTTT. Its translation is CASSPSGLDTQYF.

This chain joins TRBV7-8 and TRBJ2-6; possible D gene TRBD1, 5 bases. The CDR3 is 18 amino acids. The V end lost 1 base, the J end lost 0 bases, and 13 bases lay between the germline ends. Germline CDR1 and CDR2: SGHVS and FQNEAQ. DNA for the CDR3: TGTGCCAGCAGCTTAGATAACAGGCAAAGCTCTGGGGCCAACGTCCTGACTTTC. Translating it yields CASSLDNRQSSGANVLTF.

The chain joins TRBV6-6 to TRBJ2-3; no clear D. Germline CDR1 MNHNY, CDR2 SVGAGI (reference sequence). The ends were cut back, 2 bases at V and 6 bases at J, with 9 bases in the middle. The CDR3 loop spans 13 amino acids. CDR3 DNA sequence: TGTGCCAGCAGTTACAGATCTGGGGATACGCAGTATTTT. Translated, it gives CASSYRSGDTQYF.

V usage is TRBV7-2 and J usage is TRBJ2-1, with 14 bases lining up with TRBD2. CDR3 length: 19 residues. Germline values: CDR1 SGHTA, CDR2 FQGNSA. After removal of 5 bases from V and 0 bases from J, the junction contained 9 bases not matched to a gene. CDR3 in DNA: TGTGCCAGCAGCCCCGGGACTAGCGGGGGTACCAGCTCCTACAATGAGCAGTTCTTC. Residues: CASSPGTSGGTSSYNEQFF.

The chain uses TRBV30 and TRBJ1-1; perhaps TRBD1 as D (6 bases). Per the germline V gene, CDR1 is GTSNPN and CDR2 is SVGIG (reference sequence). The V and J ends lost 4 bases and 10 bases respectively, with 19 bases between them. The CDR3 length is 13 residues. In DNA, the CDR3 is TGTGCCTGGACAGGGAGGGGGGGCCGATCAGCTTTCTTT. Encoded protein: CAWTGRGGRSAFF. Complete variable domain (other parts from reference TRBV30 and TRBJ1-1): SQTIHQWPATLVQPVGSPLSLECTVEGTSNPNLYWYRQAAGRGLQLLFYSVGIGQISSEVPQNLSASRPQDRQFILSSKKLLLSDSGFYLCAWTGRGGRSAFFGQGTRLTVV.

The chain couples TRBV7-7 to TRBJ1-5; D unresolved. Germline values: CDR1 SSHAT, CDR2 FNYEAQ (reference sequence). The germline V and J ends were trimmed by 1 base and 7 bases, with 11 bases remaining between them. The CDR3 totals 14 residues. The CDR3 bases are TGTGCCAGCAGCTTAGTGGGATCAGGACAGCCCCAGCATTTT. Translating it yields CASSLVGSGQPQHF.

This chain connects TRBV30 to TRBJ2-7; D possibly uses TRBD1 or TRBD2 (6 bases each). From germline, CDR1 is GTSNPN and CDR2 SVGIG (reference sequence). V was shortened by 1 base and J by 9 bases, with 13 bases between the two germline ends. The CDR3 consists of 12 residues. The chain's CDR3 is CAWSAKGGGQYF. The CDR3 coding sequence is TGTGCCTGGAGTGCTAAAGGGGGAGGGCAGTACTTC.

The chain carries TRBV5-5 and TRBJ1-1; TRBD1 is a possible D gene (6 bases). CDR1 is SGHKS and CDR2 is YYEKEE in the germline V gene (reference sequence). The CDR3 length is 15 residues. V was cut by 4 bases and J by 3 bases, with 16 bases left in between. The chain's CDR3 is CASSRQGFGDTEAFF. The DNA for the CDR3 is TGTGCCAGCAGCCGTCAGGGGTTCGGGGACACTGAAGCTTTCTTT.

The CDR3 sequence: CASSPPGQYSNQPQHF. In DNA form, the CDR3 reads TGTGCCAGCTCACCACCGGGACAGTATAGCAATCAGCCCCAGCATTTT. The chain is built from TRBV18 and TRBJ1-5; 7 nucleotides match TRBD1. The V gene end was trimmed by 0 bases and the J gene end by 0 bases; junction bases not matched to a gene: 2. The germline CDR1 and CDR2 sequences are KGHSH and LQKENI. The CDR3 extends over 16 amino acids.

In nucleotides, the CDR3 is TGTGCCAGCAGTGAACATTATAACAGGGGGAATGAAAAACTGTTTTTT. Translating it yields CASSEHYNRGNEKLFF. The chain recombines TRBV6-1 with TRBJ1-4, with 8 nucleotides matching TRBD1. CDR3 length equals 16 residues. CDR1 MNHNS and CDR2 SASEGT come from the germline V gene. Unmatched junction bases numbered 7, after V lost 2 bases and J lost 5 bases.

This clone was found once. The chain carries TRBV18 and TRBJ1-6; 7 positions agree with TRBD1. This CDR3 region has 16 residues. Germline V gene sequence: CDR1 KGHSH, CDR2 LQKENI. V lost 0 bases, J lost 8 bases, and 7 bases stayed unmatched. CDR3 amino acids: CASSPPGDRVHSPLHF. In DNA, the CDR3 is TGTGCCAGCTCACCACCGGGTGACAGGGTGCATTCACCCCTCCACTTT.